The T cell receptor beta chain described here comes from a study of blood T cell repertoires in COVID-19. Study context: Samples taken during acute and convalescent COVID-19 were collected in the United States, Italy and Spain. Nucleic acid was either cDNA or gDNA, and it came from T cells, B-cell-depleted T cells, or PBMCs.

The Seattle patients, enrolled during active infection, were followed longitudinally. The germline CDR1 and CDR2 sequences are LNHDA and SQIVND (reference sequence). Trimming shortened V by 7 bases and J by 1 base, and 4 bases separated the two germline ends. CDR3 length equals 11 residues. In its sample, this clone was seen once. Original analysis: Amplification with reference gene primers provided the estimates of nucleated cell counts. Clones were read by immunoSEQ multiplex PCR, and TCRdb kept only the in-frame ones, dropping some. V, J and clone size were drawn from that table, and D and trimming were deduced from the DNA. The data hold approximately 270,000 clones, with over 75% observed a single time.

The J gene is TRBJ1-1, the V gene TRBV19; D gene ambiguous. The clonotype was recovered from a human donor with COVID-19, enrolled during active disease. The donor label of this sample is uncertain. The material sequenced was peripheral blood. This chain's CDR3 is CASTSNTEAFF. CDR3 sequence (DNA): TGTGCCAGTACTTCGAACACTGAAGCTTTCTTT.